Given below is one T cell receptor (beta chain) in context. Its specificity is not known. Measured with immunoSEQ multiplex PCR; TCRdb has only the in-frame clones, and not every one. The sample consists of some 1.5 million clones, under 99% of them appearing once. This record belongs to a study of shared clonotypes between healthy human individuals. About the research overall: Each donor's CD4 naive and CD4 memory cells filled three plates apiece, CD8 naive two, and CD8 memory one.

Study-wide points: Having only a few donors restricted how much genetic and exposure-history diversity was captured.

Germline-derived CDR1 and CDR2 are KGHSH and LQKENI. V was cut by 2 bases and J by 5 bases, with 9 bases left in between. The CDR3 is 14 amino acids. The sequence was obtained from a man under 40 in good health. The rearrangement links TRBV18 to TRBJ2-2; D remains unclear. The sample taken for sequencing was naive CD4+ T cells sorted from blood. Subset in this sample: CD45RA+ positively selected. CDR3 amino acids: CASSPKGSTGELFF. The CDR3 region has the DNA TGTGCCAGCTCACCAAAGGGTTCGACCGGGGAGCTGTTTTTT.